The 21 T cell receptor beta chains reported below all come from one sample, sequenced in a study of T cell responses to AZD1222 COVID-19 vaccine. Here immunoSEQ multiplex PCR was the method, and the copy in TCRdb shows in-frame clones only, minus some. The sample gives some 99,000 clones, about 90% of which show up once; over 6.5% is in the top ten. Material: peripheral blood, obtained on day 0 of AZD1222 vaccination. The receptors derive from an adult in good health.

The chain joins TRBV29-1 to TRBJ2-3; tentatively, D is TRBD1 or TRBD2 (5 bases each). CDR1 is SQVTM, CDR2 ANQGSEA, per germline. The CDR3 totals 13 residues. V was trimmed by 7 bases and J by 4 bases, leaving 15 bases between them. The CDR3 sequence is CSADLGGADTQYF. The DNA for the CDR3 is TGCAGCGCCGACCTTGGGGGAGCAGATACGCAGTATTTT.

The chain recombines TRBV19 with TRBJ2-5; TRBD2 aligns across 11 bases. V lost 5 bases to trimming and J lost 5 bases; unmatched junction nucleotides: 7. CDR3 length equals 15 residues. Germline CDR1 LNHDA, CDR2 SQIVND (reference sequence). In nucleotides, the CDR3 is TGTGCCAGTAGTTCCATAGCGGGGGGGCCGGAGACCCAGTACTTC. It encodes CASSSIAGGPETQYF.

The genes are TRBV2 and TRBJ2-6; D may match TRBD1 or TRBD2 (5 bases each). V was shortened by 5 bases and J by 9 bases, with 11 bases between the two germline ends. Germline V gene data show CDR1 as SNHLY and CDR2 as FYNNEI. The CDR3 totals 13 residues. CDR3 protein: CASSYPGLNVLTF. Here the CDR3 DNA reads TGTGCCAGCAGTTATCCGGGGCTCAACGTCCTGACTTTC.

V and J are TRBV7-2 and TRBJ1-2, with D maybe TRBD1 (6 bases). Between the trimmed V and J ends, which lost 7 bases and 4 bases, there was a span of 22 bases. CDR1 is SGHTA, CDR2 FQGNSA, per germline. The CDR3 runs to 16 residues. The CDR3 region is CASTPLGGRPLYGYTF. CDR3 in DNA: TGTGCCAGCACCCCATTGGGGGGGCGTCCCCTCTATGGCTACACCTTC.

V is TRBV7-3 and J is TRBJ2-5; 7 bases agree with TRBD1. V gave up 4 bases and J gave up 7 bases; unmatched junction bases: 9. This CDR3 comprises 14 residues. Germline values: CDR1 SGHTA, CDR2 FQGTGA. The CDR3 sequence is CASSSTGAPGTQYF. The CDR3 region has the DNA TGTGCCAGCAGCTCTACAGGGGCCCCTGGGACCCAGTACTTC.

This clone was counted a single time. The V call is TRBV5-1, the J call TRBJ2-5, with 9 bases that match TRBD1. The CDR3 is 16 amino acids. The junction had 4 bases not matched to a gene; V was cut back by 0 bases and J by 1 base. The V gene's germline CDR1 is SGHRS and CDR2 YFSETQ. The chain's CDR3 is CASSLGDRVGQETQYF. DNA for the CDR3: TGCGCCAGCAGCTTGGGGGACAGGGTAGGCCAAGAGACCCAGTACTTC.

The chain recombines TRBV14 with TRBJ2-7; 7 nucleotides align to TRBD1. CDR3 length: 17 amino acids. From germline, CDR1 is SGHDN and CDR2 FVKESK. Trimming took 5 bases from V and 5 from J; bases not matched to a gene: 18. CDR3 nucleotide sequence: TGTGCCAGCAGCTCACTTATAGGGGGCGCCCGAGAGAACGAGCAGTACTTC. This codes for CASSSLIGGARENEQYF.

The V and J genes are TRBV12-2 and TRBJ1-5. TRBV12-2 has pseudogene status. The CDR3 runs to 16 residues. The CDR3 spells CASRLEGGLLNQPQHF. In DNA, the CDR3 is TGTGCAAGTCGCTTAGAGGGTGGCCTACTGAATCAGCCCCAGCATTTT.

The chain links TRBV12-5 to TRBJ2-1; TRBD1 is a possible D gene (6 bases). There are 11 residues in the CDR3. Germline assignment: CDR1 LGHNT and CDR2 FRNRAP. Between the trimmed V and J ends, which lost 5 bases and 11 bases, there was a span of 10 bases. The CDR3 region is CASGTDRKQFF. The DNA for the CDR3 is TGTGCTAGTGGTACGGACAGAAAGCAGTTCTTC.

The table lists this clone with a count of one. The rearrangement uses TRBV2 and TRBJ1-5; maybe TRBD1 (5 bases). The germline gives CDR1 SNHLY, CDR2 FYNNEI. CDR3 length equals 14 residues. The V end lost 8 bases, the J end lost 5 bases, and 16 bases lay between the germline ends. As DNA, the CDR3 is TGTGCCAGCCGCGCGGGCCCCAGGGATCAGCCCCAGCATTTT. It yields the protein CASRAGPRDQPQHF.

There are a few counts of this clone. V and J are TRBV6-1 and TRBJ2-7, with 8 bases identical to TRBD2. The CDR3 contains 16 residues. Germline V gene data show CDR1 as MNHNS and CDR2 as SASEGT. The V segment lost 2 bases and the J segment 3 bases; nucleotides outside the gene matches: 9. This CDR3 reads CASSESPASGLYEQYF. As DNA, the CDR3 is TGTGCCAGCAGTGAAAGCCCCGCTAGCGGGCTCTACGAGCAGTACTTC.

The rearrangement joins TRBV11-2 to TRBJ2-7, with no clear D. Germline V gives CDR1 SGHAT, CDR2 FQNNGV. CDR3 length equals 14 residues. The germline V and J ends were trimmed by 0 bases and 6 bases, with 12 bases remaining between them. CDR3 nucleotide sequence: TGTGCCAGCAGCTTAGACGGCCTCGCACTCGAGCAGTACTTC. It specifies CASSLDGLALEQYF.

The J gene is TRBJ1-5, the V gene TRBV30; no clear D gene. This CDR3 comprises 13 residues. From germline, CDR1 is GTSNPN and CDR2 SVGIG (reference sequence). The V and J ends lost 0 bases and 3 bases respectively, with 6 bases between them. The CDR3, as DNA: TGTGCCTGGAGTGTGCAGGACAATCAGCCCCAGCATTTT. Protein: CAWSVQDNQPQHF.

The J gene is TRBJ1-5, the V gene TRBV7-9; D is possibly TRBD1 (6 bases). The germline V gene has CDR1 SEHNR and CDR2 FQNEAQ (reference sequence). The V gene lost 5 bases and the J gene lost 4 bases, with 15 bases spanning the gap. This CDR3 has 15 amino acids. Here the CDR3 reads CASSRAGQTNQPQHF. CDR3 nucleotides: TGTGCCAGCAGCAGAGCAGGACAGACAAATCAGCCCCAGCATTTT.

J is TRBJ1-2 and V is TRBV10-2; 9 bases are a match to TRBD1. V shed 7 bases and J 6 bases; nucleotides not matched to a gene: 9. Germline V gene data show CDR1 as WSHSY and CDR2 as SAAADI. This CDR3 is built from 14 residues. In DNA form, the CDR3 reads TGCGCCAGCATGCTCCCAAGGACAGGGGATGGCTACACCTTC. Translating gives CASMLPRTGDGYTF.

V and J are TRBV5-1 and TRBJ1-1; maybe TRBD1 (5 bases). Germline CDR1 reads SGHRS; CDR2 reads YFSETQ. The ends were cut back, 3 bases at V and 7 bases at J, with 13 bases in the middle. The CDR3 length is 13 residues. The CDR3 DNA reads TGCGCCAGCAGCTCTGACAGTGGCATTGAAGCTTTCTTT. Its protein is CASSSDSGIEAFF.

This rearrangement joins TRBV6-5 to TRBJ1-2; D may be TRBD1 (5 bases). The CDR3 contains 16 residues. Germline CDR1 reads MNHEY; CDR2 reads SVGAGI. V gave up 0 bases and J gave up 6 bases, with 17 bases separating them. The CDR3 region is CASSYSSQGGLHGYTF. CDR3 DNA: TGTGCCAGCAGTTACTCGAGTCAGGGAGGGCTCCATGGCTACACCTTC.

This clone occurred once. The chain links TRBV5-1 to TRBJ2-1, with 7 bases lining up with TRBD2. The CDR3 has 14 amino acids. Germline V gives CDR1 SGHRS, CDR2 YFSETQ. V lost 1 base and J lost 6; bases outside the gene matches: 4. CDR3 sequence (DNA): TGCGCCAGCAGCTTGAGTACTAGCGTCAATGAGCAGTTCTTC. Amino acids: CASSLSTSVNEQFF.

The chain has TRBV27 and TRBJ1-4; the match to TRBD1 covers 8 bases. From germline, CDR1 is MNHEY and CDR2 SMNVEV (reference sequence). This CDR3 spans 15 amino acids. With V trimmed by 4 bases and J by 3 bases, 4 bases remained unmatched. In DNA form, the CDR3 reads TGTGCCAGCAGTTCAGGGGGCGCCGCTAATGAAAAACTGTTTTTT. Its protein is CASSSGGAANEKLFF.

The J gene is TRBJ2-1, the V gene TRBV30; D ambiguous. V was pared by 4 bases and J by 2 bases, with 12 bases between. The CDR3 contains 14 residues. Germline lookup yields CDR1 GTSNPN and CDR2 SVGIG (reference sequence). CDR3 coding DNA: TGTGCCTGGACAGGCGCTTCCGCCTACAATGAGCAGTTCTTC. It encodes CAWTGASAYNEQFF.

The J gene is TRBJ2-5, the V gene TRBV5-4, with 10 bases aligning to TRBD2. Germline trimming cut 1 base from V and 2 bases from J; bases unmatched to any gene: 2. The CDR3 covers 15 residues. The V gene's germline CDR1 is SGHNT and CDR2 YYREEE (reference sequence). The DNA of the CDR3 is TGTGCCAGCAGCTTGACTAGCGGGAAACAAGAGACCCAGTACTTC. Its protein product is CASSLTSGKQETQYF. The entire variable domain, with the rest obtained from reference TRBV5-4 and TRBJ2-5, is as follows: ETGVTQSPTHLIKTRGQQVTLRCSSQSGHNTVSWYQQALGQGPQFIFQYYREEENGRGNFPPRFSGLQFPNYSSELNVNALELDDSALYLCASSLTSGKQETQYFGPGTRLLVL.